The T cell receptor beta chain described here comes from a study of T cells in Graves' hyperthyroidism and ophthalmopathy. The source of the PBMCs was 10 ml of fresh peripheral blood. TCR beta CDR3 regions were amplified from RNA transcripts. Using the HTBI primer set, a first-round RT-PCR was run on the TCR CDR3. TCRdb ran MiXCR on the multiplex PCR reads and lists one entry per CDR3 protein. The data hold under 650,000 distinct CDR3 sequences, with about 16% observed a single time. This clonotype was seen only once. CDR1 and CDR2 from the germline V gene are MNHEY and SVGAGI. V gave up 2 bases and J gave up 0 bases; unmatched junction bases: 8. The CDR3 runs 19 residues.

Sequences were obtained from blood. The receptor was isolated from a woman aged 30 to 39 with Graves' hyperthyroidism. The rearrangement links TRBV6-5 to TRBJ2-3; 13 bases map to TRBD2. CDR3 bases: TGTGCCAGCAGTTACCGACTAGCGGGAGGCGACCGTAGCACAGATACGCAGTATTTT. This sequence encodes CASSYRLAGGDRSTDTQYF.